Following are 28 T cell receptor beta chains from one sample sequenced in a study of control samples from healthy donors and cancer patients. Here immunoSEQ multiplex PCR was the method, and the copy in TCRdb shows in-frame clones only, minus some. The table lists roughly 160,000 clones, roughly 88% of them singletons. Sequencing used blood. The receptors derive from a woman aged 25 to 39 in good health.

This chain uses TRBV5-4 with TRBJ2-3, with D possibly being TRBD1 (6 bases). The V gene lost 1 base and the J gene lost 2 bases, with 17 bases spanning the gap. The CDR3 contains 17 residues. Germline CDR1 reads SGHNT; CDR2 reads YYREEE (reference sequence). CDR3 sequence reads: CASSLYMGAGYTDTQYF. As DNA, the CDR3 is TGTGCCAGCAGCTTGTATATGGGGGCAGGGTACACAGATACGCAGTATTTT.

This clone was counted only a few times. The chain combines TRBV7-8 with TRBJ1-5; D uncertain. V lost 4 bases to trimming and J lost 2 bases, with 6 bases between them. Germline CDR1 and CDR2: SGHVS and FQNEAQ. The CDR3 is 13 residues long. CDR3 nucleotide sequence: TGTGCCAGCAGCTCGGGCGGCAATCAGCCCCAGCATTTT. Amino acid sequence: CASSSGGNQPQHF.

This chain links TRBV6-1 with TRBJ2-1; perhaps TRBD1 as D (6 bases). The ends were cut back, 1 base at V and 8 bases at J, with 12 bases in the middle. There are 14 residues in the CDR3. In germline, CDR1 is MNHNS, CDR2 SASEGT. The CDR3 nucleotides are TGTGCCAGCAGTGAAGGTACAGGGCCCGATGAGCAGTTCTTC. It encodes CASSEGTGPDEQFF.

This chain connects TRBV6-5 to TRBJ2-1, with D possibly matching TRBD2 (6 bases). Trimming took 6 bases from V and 9 from J, leaving 15 bases between them. The CDR3 runs 13 residues. The germline V gene has CDR1 MNHEY and CDR2 SVGAGI. CDR3 sequence: CASSLLASGEQFF. In nucleotides, the CDR3 is TGTGCCAGCAGCCTACTAGCTTCCGGTGAGCAGTTCTTC.

V is TRBV5-4 and J is TRBJ2-3, with D hard to call. The length of the CDR3 is 12 residues. V lost 2 bases and J lost 9, with 10 bases in between. Looked up from germline, CDR1 is SGHNT and CDR2 is YYREEE (reference sequence). The CDR3 DNA follows: TGTGCCAGCAGCTTAAGGGAAGGCACGCAGTATTTT. Protein product: CASSLREGTQYF.

This sequence joins TRBV30 and TRBJ1-2, with a tentative D call TRBD1 (6 bases). CDR3 length: 12 residues. Germline CDR1 is GTSNPN and CDR2 is SVGIG (reference sequence). V dropped 1 base and J dropped 8 bases, with 11 bases sitting between them. The CDR3 is CAWSEAGEGYTF. As DNA, the CDR3 is TGTGCCTGGAGTGAGGCAGGGGAGGGCTACACCTTC.

CDR3 residues: CASRGAPPSGNTIYF. CDR3 in DNA: TGTGCCAGCAGAGGGGCGCCACCCTCTGGAAACACCATATATTTT. V is TRBV25-1 and J is TRBJ1-3; D may be TRBD1 (5 bases). The V gene's germline CDR1 is MGHDK and CDR2 SYGVNS. V lost 6 bases and J 0 bases, leaving 12 bases between the germline ends. The length of the CDR3 is 15 residues.

This clone occurred once. The chain has TRBV7-8 and TRBJ2-1; 7 nucleotides match TRBD2. The CDR3 runs to 14 residues. V shed 4 bases and J 7 bases; nucleotides not matched to a gene: 7. Germline V gene sequence: CDR1 SGHVS, CDR2 FQNEAQ. As DNA, the CDR3 is TGTGCCAGCAGCTCGGCGGGGGACGGTAATGAGCAGTTCTTC. Its protein product is CASSSAGDGNEQFF.

The chain has TRBV7-8 and TRBJ2-5; TRBD1 matches at 8 bases. This CDR3 comprises 17 residues. Germline V lookup: CDR1 SGHVS, CDR2 FQNEAQ. After removal of 3 bases from V and 3 bases from J, the junction contained 12 bases not matched to a gene. The CDR3 sequence is CASSFLEGQGDKETQYF. The CDR3 DNA reads as TGTGCCAGCAGCTTCTTAGAAGGACAGGGAGATAAAGAGACCCAGTACTTC. Full variable domain (rest looked up from reference TRBV7-8 and TRBJ2-5): GAGVSQSPRYKVAKRGQDVALRCDPISGHVSLFWYQQALGQGPEFLTYFQNEAQLDKSGLPSDRFFAERPEGSVSTLKIQRTQQEDSAVYLCASSFLEGQGDKETQYFGPGTRLLVL.

The chain recombines TRBV2 with TRBJ2-7; unclear D gene. Between the trimmed V and J ends, which lost 7 bases and 0 bases, there was a span of 4 bases. Looked up from germline, CDR1 is SNHLY and CDR2 is FYNNEI. There are 11 residues in the CDR3. CDR3 in DNA: TGTGCCAGCACCACCTCCTACGAGCAGTACGTC. Its protein product is CASTTSYEQYV.

V gene TRBV5-1 combines with J gene TRBJ1-1; D call uncertain. The CDR3 is 17 amino acids. The germline V and J ends were trimmed by 5 bases and 1 base, with 21 bases remaining between them. Germline V gene lookup returns CDR1 SGHRS and CDR2 YFSETQ. This CDR3 reads CASSPHGLGRPNTEAFF. The CDR3 region has the DNA TGCGCCAGCAGTCCCCACGGCTTGGGCAGGCCGAACACTGAAGCTTTCTTT.

The chain uses TRBV4-2 and TRBJ2-7; D possibly corresponds to TRBD2 (6 bases). Trimming removed 3 bases from V and 6 bases from J, with 12 bases in between. The CDR3 consists of 13 residues. Per germline, CDR1 LGHNA and CDR2 YNFKEQ. The CDR3 DNA follows: TGTGCCAGCAGCCACTTAACTAGCACCGAGCAGTACTTC. This gives the protein CASSHLTSTEQYF.

There are a few counts of this clone. The chain recombines TRBV21-1 with TRBJ2-7; the DNA was not compared with TRBD1, the D call given in the table. TRBV21-1 is assigned pseudogene status. The CDR3 is made up of 17 amino acids. Here the CDR3 DNA reads TGTGCCAGCAGCAAACAACCCGACAGGGGGTTCTCCTACGAGCAGTACGTC. It is translated as CASSKQPDRGFSYEQYV.

The V gene is TRBV28, the J gene TRBJ2-7; 9 bases agree with TRBD2. This CDR3 has 16 residues. The germline V gene encodes CDR1 MDHEN and CDR2 SYDVKM. Trimming took 7 bases from V and 2 from J; bases not matched to a gene: 12. The chain's CDR3 is CASTSPAAGGAYEQYF. DNA for the CDR3: TGTGCCAGCACCTCCCCGGCGGCGGGAGGGGCCTACGAGCAGTACTTC.

CDR3 DNA sequence: TGTGCCAGCAGGAGGGAGGGCTTCTACGAGCAGTACGTC. Protein product: CASRREGFYEQYV. The genes are TRBV2 and TRBJ2-7, with 7 bases identical to TRBD2. The CDR3 is made up of 13 amino acids. V dropped 6 bases and J dropped 3; count of bases not matched to a gene: 5. The germline V gene has CDR1 SNHLY and CDR2 FYNNEI.

This clone appeared a few times. This rearrangement joins TRBV5-1 to TRBJ1-4; D gene uncertain. Looked up from germline, CDR1 is SGHRS and CDR2 is YFSETQ. V was cut by 0 bases and J by 3 bases, with 6 bases left in between. This CDR3 has 14 amino acids. The CDR3 loop is CASSLERANEKLFF. The CDR3 DNA reads as TGCGCCAGCAGCTTGGAAAGGGCTAATGAAAAACTGTTTTTT.

The chain combines TRBV19 with TRBJ2-1, with a tentative D call TRBD2 (5 bases). The CDR3 loop spans 13 amino acids. V was clipped by 4 bases and J by 8 bases, with 12 bases between them. From germline, CDR1 is LNHDA and CDR2 SQIVND (reference sequence). CDR3 bases: TGTGCCAGTAGTACTACTAGTTCCCATGAGCAGTTCTTC. Translated: CASSTTSSHEQFF.

This chain uses TRBV19 with TRBJ1-3; D uncertain. The V end lost 4 bases, the J end lost 4 bases, and 11 bases lay between the germline ends. CDR3 size: 14 residues. Germline CDR1 and CDR2: LNHDA and SQIVND (reference sequence). In nucleotides, the CDR3 is TGTGCCAGTAGTAATTGGGTGGCGGGAAACACCATATATTTT. It yields the protein CASSNWVAGNTIYF.

V and J are TRBV28 and TRBJ2-1, with 10 bases identical to TRBD2. The trim removed 7 bases at V and 8 bases at J, leaving 20 bases unmatched. Germline V gives CDR1 MDHEN, CDR2 SYDVKM. The CDR3 loop spans 18 amino acids. CDR3 bases: TGTGCCAGCACCTCAGGGGGGCTAGCGGGAGCGGATGGCGATGAGCAGTTCTTC. This translates into CASTSGGLAGADGDEQFF. The complete variable domain, with remaining parts taken from reference TRBV28 and TRBJ2-1, reads DVKVTQSSRYLVKRTGEKVFLECVQDMDHENMFWYRQDPGLGLRLIYFSYDVKMKEKGDIPEGYSVSREKKERFSLILESASTNQTSMYLCASTSGGLAGADGDEQFFGPGTRLTVL.

This chain links TRBV24-1 with TRBJ1-2; a weak D match, TRBD1 (5 bases). Germline V gene lookup returns CDR1 KGHDR and CDR2 SFDVKD. This CDR3 is 16 amino acids long. Trimming removed 4 bases from V and 4 bases from J, with 18 bases in between. This CDR3 is CATSEGGGGYGYGYTF. The CDR3 bases are TGTGCCACCAGTGAAGGCGGGGGAGGGTATGGCTATGGCTACACCTTC.

This clone has a single count. V is TRBV2 and J is TRBJ2-1; 7 bases map to TRBD1. The germline CDR1 and CDR2 sequences are SNHLY and FYNNEI. This CDR3 is built from 15 residues. V lost 4 bases, J lost 0 bases, and 3 bases stayed unmatched. The CDR3 DNA reads as TGTGCCAGCAGTGGTGGGGACAGCTCCTACAATGAGCAGTTCTTC. Residues: CASSGGDSSYNEQFF. The full variable domain, its missing parts supplied by reference TRBV2 and TRBJ2-1, is EPEVTQTPSHQVTQMGQEVILRCVPISNHLYFYWYRQILGQKVEFLVSFYNNEISEKSEIFDDQFSVERPDGSNFTLKIRSTKLEDSAMYFCASSGGDSSYNEQFFGPGTRLTVL.

This clone was seen more than once but under ten times. The genes are TRBV9 and TRBJ1-1, with 7 bases lining up with TRBD1. The CDR3 has 15 residues. The germline V gene encodes CDR1 SGDLS and CDR2 YYNGEE. J lost 7 bases, V lost 3 bases, and 12 bases had no gene match. The CDR3 here is CASSGKTGFQNEAFF. CDR3 nucleotides: TGTGCCAGCAGCGGGAAGACAGGGTTTCAGAATGAAGCTTTCTTT. The complete variable domain, with remaining parts taken from reference TRBV9 and TRBJ1-1, reads DSGVTQTPKHLITATGQRVTLRCSPRSGDLSVYWYQQSLDQGLQFLIQYYNGEERAKGNILERFSAQQFPDLHSELNLSSLELGDSALYFCASSGKTGFQNEAFFGQGTRLTVV.

This chain links TRBV6-6 with TRBJ2-1; no definite D call. Trimming removed 6 bases at V and 0 bases at J, with 12 bases between. Germline V gene sequence: CDR1 MNHNY, CDR2 SVGAGI (reference sequence). The CDR3 length is 15 residues. The CDR3 protein is CASSRLFSSYNEQFF. The DNA of the CDR3 is TGTGCCAGCAGCCGTTTGTTTAGCTCCTACAATGAGCAGTTCTTC.

This clone has more than one count but fewer than ten. The V gene is TRBV18, the J gene TRBJ1-2; 7 positions agree with TRBD1. CDR1 and CDR2 (germline): KGHSH, LQKENI. This CDR3 contains 15 residues. V shed 3 bases, J shed 7 bases, and the junction held 11 bases outside the gene matches. CDR3 region: CASSPYPNRGGGYTF. CDR3 in DNA: TGTGCCAGCTCACCCTACCCGAACAGGGGAGGTGGCTACACCTTC.

This clone was seen more than once but under ten times. The V gene is TRBV9, the J gene TRBJ1-1; D uncertain. The CDR3 spans 14 residues. V shed 0 bases and J shed 1 base, with 7 bases lying between them. Germline V CDR1 and CDR2: SGDLS, YYNGEE. The CDR3 reads CASSVEPENTEAFF. CDR3 coding DNA: TGTGCCAGCAGCGTAGAGCCGGAGAACACTGAAGCTTTCTTT.

The chain is built from TRBV28 and TRBJ2-1; 9 bases line up with TRBD1. The CDR3 loop spans 15 amino acids. The junction had 7 bases not matched to a gene; V was cut back by 3 bases and J by 7 bases. In germline, CDR1 is MDHEN, CDR2 SYDVKM. The CDR3 DNA follows: TGTGCCAGCAGTTTGACCCGGGACAGGGTGAATGAGCAGTTCTTC. Its protein product is CASSLTRDRVNEQFF.

This chain joins TRBV7-8 and TRBJ2-7; 12 nucleotides align to TRBD2. CDR1 and CDR2 (germline): SGHVS, FQNEAQ. This CDR3 is 15 amino acids long. With V trimmed by 4 bases and J by 4 bases, 5 bases remained unmatched. CDR3 bases: TGTGCCAGCAGCTGGACTAGCGGGATTGTTTACGAGCAGTACTTC. Protein: CASSWTSGIVYEQYF.

The CDR3 region has the DNA TGTGCCAGCAGCGTAGGCGGAGGACTGAACACTGAAGCTTTCTTT. Translated: CASSVGGGLNTEAFF. The chain couples TRBV9 to TRBJ1-1; D uncertain. The ends were cut back, 0 bases at V and 0 bases at J, with 9 bases in the middle. CDR3 length: 15 residues. In germline, CDR1 is SGDLS, CDR2 YYNGEE.